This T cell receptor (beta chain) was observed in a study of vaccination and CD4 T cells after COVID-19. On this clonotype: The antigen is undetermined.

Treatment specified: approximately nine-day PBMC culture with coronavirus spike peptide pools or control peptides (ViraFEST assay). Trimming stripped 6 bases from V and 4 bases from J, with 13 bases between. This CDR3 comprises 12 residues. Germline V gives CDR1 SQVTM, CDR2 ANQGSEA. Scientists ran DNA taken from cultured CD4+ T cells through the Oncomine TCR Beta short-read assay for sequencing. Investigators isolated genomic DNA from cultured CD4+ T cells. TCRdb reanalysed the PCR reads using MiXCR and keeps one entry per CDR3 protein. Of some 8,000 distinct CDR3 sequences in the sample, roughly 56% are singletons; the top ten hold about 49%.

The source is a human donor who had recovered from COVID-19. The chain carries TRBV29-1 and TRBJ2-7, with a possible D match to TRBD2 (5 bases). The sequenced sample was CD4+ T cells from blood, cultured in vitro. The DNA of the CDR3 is TGCAGCGTAGGGTCGGGAAGATACGAGCAGTACTTC. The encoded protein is CSVGSGRYEQYF.